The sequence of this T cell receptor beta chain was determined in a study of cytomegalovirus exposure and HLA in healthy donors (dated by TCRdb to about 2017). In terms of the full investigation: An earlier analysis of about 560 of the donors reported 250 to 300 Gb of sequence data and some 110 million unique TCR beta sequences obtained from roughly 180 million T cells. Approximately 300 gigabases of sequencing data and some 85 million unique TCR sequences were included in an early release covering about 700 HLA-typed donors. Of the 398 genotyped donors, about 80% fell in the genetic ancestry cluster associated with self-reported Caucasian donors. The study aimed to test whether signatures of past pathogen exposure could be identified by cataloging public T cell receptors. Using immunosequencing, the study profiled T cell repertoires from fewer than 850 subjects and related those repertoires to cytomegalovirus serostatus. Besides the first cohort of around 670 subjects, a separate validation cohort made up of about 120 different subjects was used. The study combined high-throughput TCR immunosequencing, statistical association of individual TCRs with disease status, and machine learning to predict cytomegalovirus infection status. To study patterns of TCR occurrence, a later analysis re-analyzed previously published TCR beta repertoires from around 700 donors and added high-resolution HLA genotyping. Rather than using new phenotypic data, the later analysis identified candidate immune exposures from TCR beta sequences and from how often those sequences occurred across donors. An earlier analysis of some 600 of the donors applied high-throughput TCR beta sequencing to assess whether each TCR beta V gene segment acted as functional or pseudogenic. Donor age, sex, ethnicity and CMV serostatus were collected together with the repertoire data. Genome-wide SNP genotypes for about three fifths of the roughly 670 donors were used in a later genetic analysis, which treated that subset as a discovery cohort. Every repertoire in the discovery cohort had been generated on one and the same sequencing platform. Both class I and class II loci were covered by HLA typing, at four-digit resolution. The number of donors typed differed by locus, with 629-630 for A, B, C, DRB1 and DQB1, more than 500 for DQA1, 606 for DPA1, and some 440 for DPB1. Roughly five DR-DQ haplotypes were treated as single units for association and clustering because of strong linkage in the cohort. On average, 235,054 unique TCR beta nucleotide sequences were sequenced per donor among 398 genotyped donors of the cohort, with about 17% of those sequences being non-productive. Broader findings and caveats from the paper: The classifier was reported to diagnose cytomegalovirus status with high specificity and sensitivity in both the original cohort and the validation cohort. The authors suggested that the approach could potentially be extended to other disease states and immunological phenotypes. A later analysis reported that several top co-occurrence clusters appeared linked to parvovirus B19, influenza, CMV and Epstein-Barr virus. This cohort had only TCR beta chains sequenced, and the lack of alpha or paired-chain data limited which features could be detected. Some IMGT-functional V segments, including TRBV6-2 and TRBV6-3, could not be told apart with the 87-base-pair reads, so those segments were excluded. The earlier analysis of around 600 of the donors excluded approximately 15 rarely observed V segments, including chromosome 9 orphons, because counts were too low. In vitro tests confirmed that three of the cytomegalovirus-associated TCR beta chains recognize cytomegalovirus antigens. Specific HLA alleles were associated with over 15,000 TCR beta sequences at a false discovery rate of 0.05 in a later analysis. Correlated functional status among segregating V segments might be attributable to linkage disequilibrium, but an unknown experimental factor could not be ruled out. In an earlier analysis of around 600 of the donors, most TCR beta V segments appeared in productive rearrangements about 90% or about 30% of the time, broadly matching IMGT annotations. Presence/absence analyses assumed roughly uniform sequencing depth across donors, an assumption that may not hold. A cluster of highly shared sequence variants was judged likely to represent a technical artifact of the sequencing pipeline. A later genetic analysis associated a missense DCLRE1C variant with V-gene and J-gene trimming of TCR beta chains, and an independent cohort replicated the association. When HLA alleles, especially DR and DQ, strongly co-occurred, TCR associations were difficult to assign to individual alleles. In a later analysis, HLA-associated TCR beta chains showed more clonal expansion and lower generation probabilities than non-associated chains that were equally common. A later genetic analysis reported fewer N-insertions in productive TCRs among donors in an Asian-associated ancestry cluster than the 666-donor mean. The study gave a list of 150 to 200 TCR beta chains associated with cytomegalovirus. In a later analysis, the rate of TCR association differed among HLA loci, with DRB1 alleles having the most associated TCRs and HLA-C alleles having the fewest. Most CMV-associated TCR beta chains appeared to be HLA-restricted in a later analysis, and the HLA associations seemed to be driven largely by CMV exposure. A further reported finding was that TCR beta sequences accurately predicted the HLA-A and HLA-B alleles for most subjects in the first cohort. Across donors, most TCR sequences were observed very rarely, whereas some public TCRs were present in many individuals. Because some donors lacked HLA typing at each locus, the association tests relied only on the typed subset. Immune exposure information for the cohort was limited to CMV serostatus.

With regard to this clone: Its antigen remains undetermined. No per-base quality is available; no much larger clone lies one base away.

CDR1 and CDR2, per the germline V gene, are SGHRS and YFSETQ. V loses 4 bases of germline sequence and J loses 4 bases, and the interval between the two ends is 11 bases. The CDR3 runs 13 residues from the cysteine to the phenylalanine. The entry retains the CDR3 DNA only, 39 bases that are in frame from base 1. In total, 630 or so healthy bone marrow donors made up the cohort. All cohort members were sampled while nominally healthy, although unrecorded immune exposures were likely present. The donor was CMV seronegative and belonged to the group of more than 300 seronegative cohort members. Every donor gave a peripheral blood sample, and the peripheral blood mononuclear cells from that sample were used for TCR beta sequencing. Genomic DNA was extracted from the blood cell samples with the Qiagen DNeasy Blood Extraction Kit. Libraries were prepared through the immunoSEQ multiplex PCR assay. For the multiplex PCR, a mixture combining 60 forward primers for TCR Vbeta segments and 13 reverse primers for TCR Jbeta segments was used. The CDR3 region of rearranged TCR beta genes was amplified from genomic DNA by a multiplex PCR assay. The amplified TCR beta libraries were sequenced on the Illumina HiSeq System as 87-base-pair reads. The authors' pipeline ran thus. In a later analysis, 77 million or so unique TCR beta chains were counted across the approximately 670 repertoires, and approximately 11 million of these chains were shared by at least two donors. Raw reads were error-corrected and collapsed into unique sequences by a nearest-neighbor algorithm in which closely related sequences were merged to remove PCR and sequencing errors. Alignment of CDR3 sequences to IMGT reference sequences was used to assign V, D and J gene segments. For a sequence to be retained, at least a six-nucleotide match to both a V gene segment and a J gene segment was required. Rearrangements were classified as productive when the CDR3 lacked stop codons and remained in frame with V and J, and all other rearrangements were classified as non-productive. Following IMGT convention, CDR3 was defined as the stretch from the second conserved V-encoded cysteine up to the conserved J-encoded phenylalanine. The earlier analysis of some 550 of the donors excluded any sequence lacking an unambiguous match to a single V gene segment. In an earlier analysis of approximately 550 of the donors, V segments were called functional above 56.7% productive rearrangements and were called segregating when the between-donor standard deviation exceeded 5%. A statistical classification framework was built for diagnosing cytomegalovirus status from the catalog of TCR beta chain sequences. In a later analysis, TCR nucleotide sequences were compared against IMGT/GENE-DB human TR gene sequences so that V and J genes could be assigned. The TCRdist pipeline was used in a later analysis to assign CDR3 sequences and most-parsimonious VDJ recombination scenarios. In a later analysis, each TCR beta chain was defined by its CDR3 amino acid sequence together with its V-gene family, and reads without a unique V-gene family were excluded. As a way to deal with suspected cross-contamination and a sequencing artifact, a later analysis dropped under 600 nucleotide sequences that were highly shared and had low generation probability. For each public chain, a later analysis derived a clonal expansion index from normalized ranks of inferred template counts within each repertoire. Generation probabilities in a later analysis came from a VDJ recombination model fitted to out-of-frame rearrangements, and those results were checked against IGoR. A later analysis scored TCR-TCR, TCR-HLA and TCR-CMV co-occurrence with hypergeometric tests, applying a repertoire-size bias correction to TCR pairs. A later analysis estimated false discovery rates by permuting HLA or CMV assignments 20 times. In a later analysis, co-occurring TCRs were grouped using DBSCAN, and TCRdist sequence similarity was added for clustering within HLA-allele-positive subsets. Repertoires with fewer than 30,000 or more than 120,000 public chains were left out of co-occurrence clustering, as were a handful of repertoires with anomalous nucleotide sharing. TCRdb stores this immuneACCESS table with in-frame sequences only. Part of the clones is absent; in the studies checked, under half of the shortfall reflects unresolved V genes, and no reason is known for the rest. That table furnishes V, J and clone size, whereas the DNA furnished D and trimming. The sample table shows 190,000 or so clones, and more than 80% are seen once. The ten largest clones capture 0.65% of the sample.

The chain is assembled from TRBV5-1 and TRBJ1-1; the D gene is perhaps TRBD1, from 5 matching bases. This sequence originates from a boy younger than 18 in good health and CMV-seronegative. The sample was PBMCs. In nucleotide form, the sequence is TGCGCCAGCAGCAGGGGTAGGAGCACTGAAGCTTTCTTT. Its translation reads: CASSRGRSTEAFF.